These T cell receptor beta chains were read from a single sample in a study of T-cell memory formation after mild COVID-19. TCRdb reprocessed the 5' RACE reads via MiXCR and lists one record per CDR3 protein. The sample holds hundreds of thousands of distinct CDR3 sequences, under 25% seen once. The specimen sequenced was PBMCs or a T cell subset sorted from them (not recorded which). These receptors were collected from an adult woman who had mild COVID-19 (a few samples of this study predate the infection). Cell type and time point are not known. The CDR3 runs from the conserved cysteine through the conserved F or W. A D gene is named only where the DNA matches it firmly. Only part of the rows carry a size: once, few, many, or a class if the clone is expanded.

TRBV5-1	-	TRBJ2-7	TRBD1	TGCGCCAGCAGCCAACCTCCGGGACAGGGTCTAGGCGAGCAGTACTTC	CASSQPPGQGLGEQYF
TRBV5-1	-	TRBJ1-1	-	TGCGCCAGCAGCCCTCAGGTGATGAACACTGAAGCTTTCTTT	CASSPQVMNTEAFF
TRBV20-1	-	TRBJ2-5	-	TGCAGTGCTTCGGGACTTCTTGAGGGAGAGACCCAGTACTTC	CSASGLLEGETQYF
TRBV27	-	TRBJ2-2	TRBD2	TGTGCCAGCAGTGTGACTAGCGGGGGGGCCGTCACCGGGGAGCTGTTTTTT	CASSVTSGGAVTGELFF
TRBV28	-	TRBJ2-1	-	TGTGCCACCCTGGGTAACAATGAGCAGTTCTTC	CATLGNNEQFF
TRBV29-1	-	TRBJ2-7	TRBD1	TGCAGCGTTGCCCGACAGGGGGCCTACTACGAGCAGTACTTC	CSVARQGAYYEQYF
TRBV24-1	-	TRBJ2-1	TRBD2	TGTGCCACCAGTGACCCCACTAGCGCTAGCTCCTACAATGAGCAGTTCTTC	CATSDPTSASSYNEQFF
TRBV12-3/TRBV12-4	-	TRBJ1-5	-	TGTGCCAGCACCAAGTTGGGCAATCAGCCCCAGCATTTT	CASTKLGNQPQHF
TRBV27	-	TRBJ2-7	-	TGTGCCGCCGGGGGAACGGACTACGAGCAGTACTTC	CAAGGTDYEQYF
TRBV7-8	few	TRBJ1-1	-	TGTGCCAGCAGCTTTTGGGTCGAGAACACTGAAGCTTTCTTT	CASSFWVENTEAFF
TRBV5-1	-	TRBJ2-7	-	TGCGCCAGCAGCGGAACCGGAAGGACCTACGAGCAGTACTTC	CASSGTGRTYEQYF
TRBV12-3/TRBV12-4	few	TRBJ2-1	TRBD1	TGTGCCAGCAGTTTTGGGGACAGGGGACGGCAGTTCTTC	CASSFGDRGRQFF
TRBV7-2	few	TRBJ2-3	-	TGTGCCAGCAGCACCCCGGTGGATACGCAGTATTTT	CASSTPVDTQYF
TRBV6-5	-	TRBJ1-2	-	TGTGCCAGCAGTCCCCGGACCGCGGAAGGCTACACCTTC	CASSPRTAEGYTF
TRBV6-5	few	TRBJ1-1	TRBD1	TGTGCCAGCAGTTTTGGACAGGGGGCCCTTAACACTGAAGCTTTCTTT	CASSFGQGALNTEAFF
TRBV20-1	-	TRBJ2-5	-	TGCAGTGCTAGATTTCAGGGGCGGGAGACCCAGTACTTC	CSARFQGRETQYF
TRBV7-2	many	TRBJ2-1	TRBD2	TGTGCCAGCAGCTTAGTAGGTAGCGGGGGGCTTTACAATGAGCAGTTCTTC	CASSLVGSGGLYNEQFF
TRBV20-1	-	TRBJ2-2	TRBD2	TGCAGTGCTCTAGTAGCGGGGGGGCTAACCGGGGAGCTGTTTTTT	CSALVAGGLTGELFF
TRBV7-2	few	TRBJ2-1	TRBD2	TGTGCCAGCAGCTTGACTAGCGGGAGATATGAGCAGTTCTTC	CASSLTSGRYEQFF
TRBV7-9	-	TRBJ2-3	-	TGTGCCAGCAGCTTAGGTTGGTTCGGGGAGAGCACAGATACGCAGTATTTT	CASSLGWFGESTDTQYF
TRBV7-2	-	TRBJ2-2	-	TGTGCCAGCAGCTCCCAGACCGGGGAGCTGTTTTTT	CASSSQTGELFF
TRBV5-1	few	TRBJ2-1	TRBD1	TGCGCCAGCAGCTTGGCCGGGACAGGGGGCAATGAGCAGTTCTTC	CASSLAGTGGNEQFF
TRBV6-2/TRBV6-3	few	TRBJ2-4	TRBD2	TGTGCCAGCAGTTACTCGATCGTGACTAGCGGGAAGATAGCCAAAAACATTCAGTACTTC	CASSYSIVTSGKIAKNIQYF
TRBV13	-	TRBJ2-5	TRBD2	TGTGCCAGCAGCATCGGGACTAGCGGGGTGCAAGAGACCCAGTACTTC	CASSIGTSGVQETQYF
TRBV29-1	-	TRBJ1-1	-	TGCAGCGTTCGTACCCCAGGGGCTGAAGCTTTCTTT	CSVRTPGAEAFF
TRBV7-2	-	TRBJ2-3	-	TGTGCCAGCAGCAGTGGATGGCTCGGCACAGATACGCAGTATTTT	CASSSGWLGTDTQYF
TRBV6-5	few	TRBJ2-1	TRBD1	TGTGCCAGCAGTTCCTGGGGACAGGGGACCCACAATGAGCAGTTCTTC	CASSSWGQGTHNEQFF
TRBV12-3/TRBV12-4	few	TRBJ2-7	TRBD1	TGTGCCAGCAGACGACAGGGTAGCTCCTACGAGCAGTACTTC	CASRRQGSSYEQYF
TRBV3-1	few	TRBJ2-1	-	TGTGCCAGCAGCCAACAAGGCGTCAGGGGAAATGAGCAGTTCTTC	CASSQQGVRGNEQFF
TRBV7-2	few	TRBJ1-2	-	TGTGCCAGCAGCGACGGGCACGAGTTGAGAGGCTACACCTTC	CASSDGHELRGYTF
TRBV4-1	-	TRBJ2-5	-	TGCGCCAGCAGCCAAGATTGGCAGGAGGGCCGGGAAGGGACCCAGTACTTC	CASSQDWQEGREGTQYF
TRBV5-1	few	TRBJ2-1	-	TGCGCCAGCAGTCCGGGTTTTGAGACCTACAATGAGCAGTTCTTC	CASSPGFETYNEQFF
TRBV6-6	-	TRBJ2-7	TRBD1	TGTGCCAGCAGCACCGACAGGGATCTCGAGCAGTACTTC	CASSTDRDLEQYF
TRBV29-1	few	TRBJ2-7	TRBD1	TGCAGCGTTGCGAACCCCTGGACGGGACAGGGGAGATCCTACGAGCAGTACTTC	CSVANPWTGQGRSYEQYF
TRBV12-3/TRBV12-4	few	TRBJ2-5	-	TGTGCCAGCAGTCCCCCTGGAGGGGTTTGGGAGACCCAGTACTTC	CASSPPGGVWETQYF
TRBV7-2	-	TRBJ2-3	TRBD2	TGTGCCAGCAGCTTATTCGGACTAGCGGTCCGTTTAGATACGCAGTATTTT	CASSLFGLAVRLDTQYF
TRBV15	few	TRBJ2-2	-	TGTGCCACCAGCAGAGAAACAGCCGGGGAGCTGTTTTTT	CATSRETAGELFF
TRBV19	-	TRBJ2-7	TRBD1	TGTGCCAGTAGTGCCTTGGACAGGGGATACGAGCAGTACTTC	CASSALDRGYEQYF
TRBV5-1	many	TRBJ2-5	-	TGCGCCAGCAGCTACCTACTGACAGGGACTCAAGAGACCCAGTACTTC	CASSYLLTGTQETQYF
TRBV27	-	TRBJ2-7	-	TGTGCCAGCGGTACGCGACTTGGCTCCTACGAGCAGTACTTC	CASGTRLGSYEQYF
TRBV20-1	many	TRBJ2-1	TRBD2	TGCAGTGCTAGAACGGGAGGGAGTGGCTACAATGAGCAGTTCTTC	CSARTGGSGYNEQFF
TRBV10-3	-	TRBJ2-3	-	TGTGCCATCGCCCTTCTCAGTGGGTCGGGGACAGATACGCAGTATTTT	CAIALLSGSGTDTQYF
TRBV15	-	TRBJ2-7	TRBD2	TGTGCCACCAGCAGGGGACTAGCGACTTCCAACGAGCAGTACTTC	CATSRGLATSNEQYF
TRBV6-5	few	TRBJ1-2	-	TGTGCCAGCAGTTACGATAGGGCTAGCTATGGCTACACCTTC	CASSYDRASYGYTF
TRBV10-3	few	TRBJ2-5	-	TGTGCCATCAGTGATGGAAGCCAGGGGGAGACCCAGTACTTC	CAISDGSQGETQYF
TRBV24-1	-	TRBJ2-1	-	TGTGCCACCAGTGATCGGAAGAGCTCCTACAATGAGCAGTTCTTC	CATSDRKSSYNEQFF
TRBV5-5	few	TRBJ2-1	TRBD2	TGTGCCAGCGGATCCTGGGACTATTACAATGAGCAGTTCTTC	CASGSWDYYNEQFF
TRBV11-2	-	TRBJ2-1	-	TGTGCCAGCAGCGAGAGGTCCCTCTCCTACAATGAGCAGTTCTTC	CASSERSLSYNEQFF
TRBV20-1	-	TRBJ1-5	-	TGCAGTGCTAGAGATCCAGTCAGCGATCGAGGTATAGATCAGCCCCAGCATTTT	CSARDPVSDRGIDQPQHF
TRBV7-2	-	TRBJ2-6	TRBD1	TGTGCCAGCAGCGCGGGACAGGGATTTGTGCCTGGGGCCAACGTCCTGACTTTC	CASSAGQGFVPGANVLTF
TRBV15	few	TRBJ2-7	-	TGTGCCACCAGCAGAGATCTGGTAGGTGCCCACGAGCAGTACTTC	CATSRDLVGAHEQYF